These 18 T cell receptor beta chains share one sample of origin, sequenced in a study of T cells in Graves' hyperthyroidism and ophthalmopathy. RNA transcripts served as the template for amplifying TCR beta CDR3 regions. The TCR CDR3 was amplified in a first-round RT-PCR using the HTBI primer set. TCRdb redid the calling of the multiplex PCR reads with MiXCR, one entry per CDR3 protein. The data contain around 370,000 distinct CDR3 sequences, 18% of them singletons. The sequencing sample was made of blood. Receptors originate from a man younger than 35 with Graves' ophthalmopathy.

This clonotype was seen at least ten times. The rearrangement links TRBV27 to TRBJ1-1; TRBD1 matches 8 bases. This CDR3 region has 14 residues. J was trimmed by 6 bases and V by 7 bases; bases with no gene match: 10. CDR1 is MNHEY, CDR2 SMNVEV, per germline (reference sequence). CDR3 region: CASTTTGVWPEAFF. The CDR3 DNA reads TGTGCCAGCACAACGACAGGGGTCTGGCCTGAAGCTTTCTTT.

This clonotype has only a few counts. The CDR3 sequence is CASSQDMTGERYGYTF. As DNA, the CDR3 is TGCGCCAGCAGCCAAGATATGACAGGGGAACGCTATGGCTACACCTTC. This chain joins TRBV4-1 and TRBJ1-2, with 8 bases that match TRBD1. With 0 bases clipped from V and 4 bases from J, the junction kept 7 bases outside the gene matches. CDR1 is MGHRA, CDR2 YSYEKL, per germline. There are 16 residues in the CDR3.

The sample holds many counts of this clonotype. The CDR3 reads CASSGYKNTEAFF. The CDR3 DNA reads as TGCGCCAGCAGTGGTTACAAGAACACTGAAGCTTTCTTT. This sequence joins TRBV10-1 and TRBJ1-1; D not resolved. V dropped 4 bases and J dropped 1 base, with 7 bases sitting between them. The germline gives CDR1 WNHNN, CDR2 SYGVQD (reference sequence). This CDR3 spans 13 amino acids.

In its sample, this clonotype was seen many times. The rearrangement joins TRBV12-3 or TRBV12-4 to TRBJ1-6, with TRBD1 matching over 10 bases. The CDR3 is 15 residues long. V gave up 2 bases and J gave up 7 bases; unmatched junction bases: 2. As DNA, the CDR3 is TGTGCCAGCAGTTTACGGGGACAGGGGAATTCACCCCTCCACTTT. Residues: CASSLRGQGNSPLHF.

J is TRBJ2-5 and V is TRBV6-5; 10 bases are a match to TRBD1. Losses at the gene ends were 0 bases for V and 4 bases for J; bases not matched to a gene: 5. This CDR3 region has 16 residues. The germline CDR1 and CDR2 sequences are MNHEY and SVGAGI. DNA for the CDR3: TGTGCCAGCAGTTACTCGCGACAGGGGGCCGGAGAGACCCAGTACTTC. It codes for CASSYSRQGAGETQYF.

This clonotype showed up just a few times. The V call is TRBV19, the J call TRBJ1-1; possible D gene TRBD1, 5 bases. CDR3 length: 12 amino acids. V was shortened by 5 bases and J by 10 bases, with 14 bases between the two germline ends. Germline lookup yields CDR1 LNHDA and CDR2 SQIVND (reference sequence). The CDR3 here is CASSPLPGGAFF. In DNA form, the CDR3 reads TGTGCCAGTAGTCCCCTCCCCGGGGGAGCTTTCTTT. The whole variable domain, remainder taken from reference TRBV19 and TRBJ1-1, is DGGITQSPKYLFRKEGQNVTLSCEQNLNHDAMYWYRQDPGQGLRLIYYSQIVNDFQKGDIAEGYSVSREKKESFPLTVTSAQKNPTAFYLCASSPLPGGAFFGQGTRLTVV.

The rearrangement links TRBV5-1 to TRBJ2-2; no definite D call. The CDR3 runs to 15 residues. Deletions cut 0 bases from V and 8 bases from J, with 14 bases between. Germline CDR1 and CDR2: SGHRS and YFSETQ. The CDR3 region is CASSLGGISEGELFF. In DNA form, the CDR3 reads TGCGCCAGCAGCTTGGGTGGCATCTCGGAAGGGGAGCTGTTTTTT.

This clonotype has at least ten counts. The V and J genes are TRBV20-1 and TRBJ2-3, with D perhaps matching TRBD1 (5 bases). Trimming removed 6 bases at V and 1 base at J, with 11 bases between. CDR3 length: 13 amino acids. The germline CDR1 and CDR2 sequences are DFQATT and SNEGSKA (reference sequence). CDR3 nucleotides: TGCAGTGCCCCGGACACCCGCACAGATACGCAGTATTTT. It is translated as CSAPDTRTDTQYF.

This clonotype was seen repeatedly, ten times or more. V and J are TRBV4-1 and TRBJ2-1; D possibly matches TRBD1 or TRBD2 (5 bases each). Per the germline V gene, CDR1 is MGHRA and CDR2 is YSYEKL. The CDR3 covers 14 residues. Trimming took off 2 bases at V and 5 bases at J, with 10 bases between the two ends. The CDR3 sequence: CASSQPGRNNEQFF. The CDR3 DNA reads as TGCGCCAGCAGCCAACCGGGACGGAACAATGAGCAGTTCTTC.

Many counts were recorded for this clonotype. V gene TRBV12-3 or TRBV12-4 combines with J gene TRBJ1-2, with TRBD1 identical over 9 bases. The ends lost 3 bases at V and 8 bases at J; junction bases unmatched: 7. This CDR3 contains 14 residues. This CDR3 reads CASSFLNRGRGYTF. In DNA, the CDR3 is TGTGCCAGCAGTTTCCTAAACAGGGGGCGCGGCTACACCTTC.

This clonotype occurred many times. The chain carries TRBV5-1 and TRBJ2-7; 7 bases match TRBD1. CDR1 is SGHRS, CDR2 YFSETQ, per germline. This CDR3 has 12 amino acids. Germline trimming cut 4 bases from V and 6 bases from J; bases unmatched to any gene: 4. The CDR3 sequence: CASSTQGSEQYF. The DNA of the CDR3 is TGCGCCAGCAGCACACAGGGGAGCGAGCAGTACTTC.

A note on this clonotype: One end of the junction is discordant with germline, which a read error may explain. CDR3 nucleotide sequence: TGTGCCAGTAAACCCGGGGGGAACACTGAAGCTTTCTTC. Translating it yields CASKPGGNTEAFF. The chain links TRBV19 to TRBJ1-1; perhaps TRBD1 as D (5 bases). The CDR3 contains 13 residues. Per the germline V gene, CDR1 is LNHDA and CDR2 is SQIVND (reference sequence). Filled out from reference TRBV19 and TRBJ1-1, the complete variable domain reads DGGITQSPKYLFRKEGQNVTLSCEQNLNHDAMYWYRQDPGQGLRLIYYSQIVNDFQKGDIAEGYSVSREKKESFPLTVTSAQKNPTAFYLCASKPGGNTEAFFGQGTRLTVV.

V gene TRBV14 combines with J gene TRBJ1-6; 7 bases match TRBD1. The ends lost 4 bases at V and 7 bases at J; junction bases unmatched: 10. The length of the CDR3 is 16 residues. Germline values: CDR1 SGHDN, CDR2 FVKESK. The chain's CDR3 is CASSPGRQGPNSPLHF. In DNA, the CDR3 is TGTGCCAGCAGCCCGGGCCGACAGGGACCCAATTCACCCCTCCACTTT. The complete variable domain, with remaining parts taken from reference TRBV14 and TRBJ1-6, reads EAGVTQFPSHSVIEKGQTVTLRCDPISGHDNLYWYRRVMGKEIKFLLHFVKESKQDESGMPNNRFLAERTGGTYSTLKVQPAELEDSGVYFCASSPGRQGPNSPLHFGNGTRLTVT.

This clonotype came up many times. This chain links TRBV18 with TRBJ2-7; D uncertain. Germline assignment: CDR1 KGHSH and CDR2 LQKENI. V lost 3 bases to trimming and J lost 2 bases, with 5 bases between them. CDR3 length equals 12 residues. In nucleotides, the CDR3 is TGTGCCAGCTCACCGGCCACCTACGAGCAGTACTTC. Protein sequence: CASSPATYEQYF.

This clonotype was seen only a few times. The V and J genes are TRBV7-8 and TRBJ1-1; the match to TRBD1 covers 7 bases. The junction had 4 bases not matched to a gene; V was cut back by 6 bases and J by 0 bases. Looked up from germline, CDR1 is SGHVS and CDR2 is FQNEAQ. CDR3 length equals 14 residues. The CDR3: CASRDDRVNTEAFF. The CDR3 region has the DNA TGTGCCAGCAGGGATGACAGGGTGAACACTGAAGCTTTCTTT.

The CDR3, as DNA: TGTGCCAGTACGACTAGCCCGAACACCGGGGAGCTGTTTTTT. Residues: CASTTSPNTGELFF. The chain is built from TRBV7-9 and TRBJ2-2; 7 bases align to TRBD2. The CDR3 loop spans 14 amino acids. The germline V gene encodes CDR1 SEHNR and CDR2 FQNEAQ (reference sequence). J was trimmed by 0 bases and V by 9 bases; bases with no gene match: 4.

With regard to this clonotype: Relative to the germline gene, one junction end is altered; a read error may explain this. V and J are TRBV3-1 and TRBJ1-6; no definite D call. The CDR3 runs 13 residues. Per the germline V gene, CDR1 is LGHDT and CDR2 is YNNKEL (reference sequence). The CDR3 DNA follows: TGTTCCAGCAGCCAAGTAGACGATTCACCCCTCCACTTT. Its translation is CSSSQVDDSPLHF.

The sample holds many counts of this clonotype. The rearrangement joins TRBV6-1 to TRBJ1-1; TRBD1 agrees at 10 bases. From germline, CDR1 is MNHNS and CDR2 SASEGT. V dropped 2 bases and J dropped 5; count of bases not matched to a gene: 5. The CDR3 extends over 15 amino acids. This chain's CDR3 is CASSEWTGGRTEAFF. As DNA, the CDR3 is TGTGCCAGCAGTGAATGGACAGGGGGGCGGACTGAAGCTTTCTTT.